The sequence of this T cell receptor (beta chain) was determined in a study of kidney transplant recipient with SARS-CoV-2 infection. Via MiXCR, TCRdb re-called the reads, giving one row per CDR3 protein. The table has about 240,000 distinct CDR3 sequences, around 28% seen once. Germline V gene lookup returns CDR1 SGDLS and CDR2 YYNGEE. Unmatched junction bases numbered 8, after V lost 1 base and J lost 9 bases. The CDR3 length is 15 residues. The source of this sequence is a male patient between 25 and 39 years old who had COVID-19 and was a kidney transplant recipient. Some T cells may be supplied by the graft donor. This sample comprised a blood sample, obtained at baseline and around day 110 from a kidney transplant recipient. The chain has TRBV9 and TRBJ2-1, with 9 bases aligning to TRBD1. CDR3 in DNA: TGTGCCAGCAGCGTATCAGGACAGGGGAGTGGTGAGCAGTTCTTC. Translating it yields CASSVSGQGSGEQFF.